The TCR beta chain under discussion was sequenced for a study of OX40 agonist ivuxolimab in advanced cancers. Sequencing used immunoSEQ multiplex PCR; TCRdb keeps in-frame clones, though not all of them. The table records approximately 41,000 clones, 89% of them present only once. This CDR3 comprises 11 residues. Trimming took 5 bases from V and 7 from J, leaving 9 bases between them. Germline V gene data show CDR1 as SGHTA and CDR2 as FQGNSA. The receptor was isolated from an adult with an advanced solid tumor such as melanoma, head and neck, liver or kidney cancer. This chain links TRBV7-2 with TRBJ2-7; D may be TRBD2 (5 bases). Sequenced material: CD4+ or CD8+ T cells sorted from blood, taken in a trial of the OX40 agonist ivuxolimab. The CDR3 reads CASSLGREQYF. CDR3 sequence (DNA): TGTGCCAGCAGCCTGGGGAGAGAGCAGTACTTC. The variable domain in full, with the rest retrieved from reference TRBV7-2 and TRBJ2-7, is GAGVSQSPSNKVTEKGKDVELRCDPISGHTALYWYRQSLGQGLEFLIYFQGNSAPDKSGLPSDRFSAERTGGSVSTLTIQRTQQEDSAVYLCASSLGREQYFGPGTRLTVT.